This T cell receptor beta chain appears in the sequencing data of a study of blood T cell repertoires in COVID-19. Study information: The United States, Italy and Spain provided the acute and convalescent COVID-19 samples.

The protocol was immunoSEQ multiplex PCR, while the TCRdb copy is restricted to in-frame clones and leaves out a portion. Seen here are some 100,000 clones, around 80% observed once, and the top ten hold roughly 5.6%. The V and J ends lost 6 bases and 6 bases, in that order; junction bases with no gene match: 12. This CDR3 is 16 amino acids long. Germline V lookup: CDR1 PRHDT, CDR2 FYEKMQ (reference sequence). Input material: peripheral blood. The sequence derives from a man between 65 and 79 years old with acute or convalescent COVID-19. The chain links TRBV13 to TRBJ2-1, with TRBD1 matching 9 bases. The DNA of the CDR3 is TGTGCCAGCAGTGATCGAGGGGGACAGGGTACCAATGAGCAGTTCTTC. It is translated as CASSDRGGQGTNEQFF.